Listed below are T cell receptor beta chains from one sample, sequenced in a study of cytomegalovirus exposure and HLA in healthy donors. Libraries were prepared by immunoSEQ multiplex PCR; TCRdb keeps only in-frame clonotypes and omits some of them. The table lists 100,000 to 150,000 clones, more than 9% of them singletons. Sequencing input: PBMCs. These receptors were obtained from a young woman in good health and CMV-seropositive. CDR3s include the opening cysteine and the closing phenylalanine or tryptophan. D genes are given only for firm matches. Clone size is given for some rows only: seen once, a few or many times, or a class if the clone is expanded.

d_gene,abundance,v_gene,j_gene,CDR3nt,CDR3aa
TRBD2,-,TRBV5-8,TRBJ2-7,TGTGCCAGCAGCTTGCCTTTCGGGGGGAGCTCCTACGAGCAGTACTTC,CASSLPFGGSSYEQYF
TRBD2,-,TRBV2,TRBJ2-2,TGTGCCAGCGGTAGCGGGCCCGGGGAGCTGTTTTTT,CASGSGPGELFF
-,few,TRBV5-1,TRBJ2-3,TGCGCCAGCGCGGGACTTGTCACAGATACGCAGTATTTT,CASAGLVTDTQYF
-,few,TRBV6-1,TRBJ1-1,TGTGCCAGCAGTGAACTGGCGGGGAACACTGAAGCTTTCTTT,CASSELAGNTEAFF
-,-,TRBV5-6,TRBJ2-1,TGTGCCAGCAGCTTGGTCGGGGATGAGCAGTTCTTC,CASSLVGDEQFF
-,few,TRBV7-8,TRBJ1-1,TGTGCCAGCTCCGGGGGGAACATTGAAGCTTTCTTT,CASSGGNIEAFF
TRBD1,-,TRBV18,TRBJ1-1,TGTGCCAGCTCCCCGGGACAGGGGCCGAACACTGAAGCTTTCTTT,CASSPGQGPNTEAFF
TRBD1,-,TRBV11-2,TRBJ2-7,TGTGCCAGCAGCTCAGGGGACAGAACCTACGAGCAGTACTTC,CASSSGDRTYEQYF
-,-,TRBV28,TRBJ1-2,TGTGCCAGCAGAGGGGCTTCTGGCTATGGCTACACCTTC,CASRGASGYGYTF
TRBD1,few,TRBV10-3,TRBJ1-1,TGTGCCATCAGTGGACGCGGGACAGGGAACACTGAAGCTTTCTTT,CAISGRGTGNTEAFF
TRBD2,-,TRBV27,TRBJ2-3,TGTGCCAGCAGCTCCCATCGGACTAGCGGGAGAGGGGGGGATACGCAGTATTTT,CASSSHRTSGRGGDTQYF
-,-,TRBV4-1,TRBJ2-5,TGCGCCAGCAGCCCAAGCCTAAACAGGGGGGGCCAAGAGACCCAGTACTTC,CASSPSLNRGGQETQYF
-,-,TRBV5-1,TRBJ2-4,TGCGCCAGCAGCTTACAGGTCGGAAACATTCAGTACTTC,CASSLQVGNIQYF
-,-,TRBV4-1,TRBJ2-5,TGCGCCAGCAGCCAAAGACAGCAAGAGACCCAGTACTTC,CASSQRQQETQYF
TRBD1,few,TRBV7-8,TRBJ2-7,TGTGCCAGCAGTCGGACAGGGGTGTACGAGCAGTACTTC,CASSRTGVYEQYF
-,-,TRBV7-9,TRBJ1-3,TGTGCCAGCAGCTTAAGCACCATCTCTGGAAACACCATATATTTT,CASSLSTISGNTIYF
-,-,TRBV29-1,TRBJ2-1,TGCAGCTTTAGTCTCCATGAGCAGTTCTTC,CSFSLHEQFF
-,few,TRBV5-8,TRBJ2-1,TGTGCCAGCAGCTCCGGCCGGTGGCGGGCCTCCTACAATGAGCAGTTCTTC,CASSSGRWRASYNEQFF
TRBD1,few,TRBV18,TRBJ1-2,TGTGCCAGCCAGGGGGATTTGGGCGGCTACACCTTC,CASQGDLGGYTF
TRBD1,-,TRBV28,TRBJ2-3,TGTGCCAGCAGTTTGGGAGGGACAGGGGCAGATACGCAGTATTTT,CASSLGGTGADTQYF
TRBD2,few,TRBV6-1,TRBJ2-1,TGTGCCAGCAGTGGGGTGGGAGGGCCGGTTGAGCAGTTCTTC,CASSGVGGPVEQFF
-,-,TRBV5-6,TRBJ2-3,TGTGCCAGCAGCCCTGGGGGGCGGGGAGGGAGCCCAGATACGCAGTATTTT,CASSPGGRGGSPDTQYF
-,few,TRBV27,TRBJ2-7,TGTGCCAGCAGTTTACTCCGACTAGGTGATCGGTACGAGCAGTACTTC,CASSLLRLGDRYEQYF
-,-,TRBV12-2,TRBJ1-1,TGTGCAAGTCGCTTGCGACTTAGCACTGAAGCTTTCTTT,CASRLRLSTEAFF
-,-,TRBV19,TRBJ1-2,TGTGCCAGTAGTGAACCCGCGGGGGCAGGCTATGGCTACACCTTC,CASSEPAGAGYGYTF
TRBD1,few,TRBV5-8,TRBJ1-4,TGTGCCAGCAGCGAAGACAGGGAAGTAATTGAAAAACTGTTTTTT,CASSEDREVIEKLFF
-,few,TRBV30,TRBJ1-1,TGTGCCTGGAGTTTTGGTGACACAGACACTGAAGCTTTCTTT,CAWSFGDTDTEAFF
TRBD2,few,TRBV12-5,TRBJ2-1,TGTGCTAGTGGCCAAACCGGGACCGGGGGGGATGAGCAGTTCTTC,CASGQTGTGGDEQFF
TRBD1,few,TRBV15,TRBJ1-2,TGTGCCACCAGCGAGGAAGTAAGACAGGGCGGTGGCTACACCTTC,CATSEEVRQGGGYTF
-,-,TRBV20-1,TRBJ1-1,TGCAGTTCCACACTGAACACTGAAGCTTTCTTT,CSSTLNTEAFF
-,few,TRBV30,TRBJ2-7,TGTGCCTGGAGTGTACGGGCCTTTTGGGGCCACGAGCAGTACTTC,CAWSVRAFWGHEQYF
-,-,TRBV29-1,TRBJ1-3,TGCAGCGCCCGCGGCCCAAACTATGGAAACACCATATATTTT,CSARGPNYGNTIYF
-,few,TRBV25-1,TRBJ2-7,TGTGCCAGCAGTGAATCTATGGGACTGGGGGTTTCCTACGAGCAGTACTTC,CASSESMGLGVSYEQYF
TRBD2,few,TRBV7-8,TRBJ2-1,TGTGCCAGCAGTTTGACTAGCGGGAGGGGAGACGAGCAGTTCTTC,CASSLTSGRGDEQFF
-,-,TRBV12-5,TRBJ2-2,TGTGCTAGTGGCTACGTCCAGATGGAGGGAATCGGGGAGCTGTTTTTT,CASGYVQMEGIGELFF
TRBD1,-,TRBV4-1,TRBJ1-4,TGCGCCAGCAGCCAAGAAGGGGGCGACAGGGGAGGTGAAAAACTGTTTTTT,CASSQEGGDRGGEKLFF
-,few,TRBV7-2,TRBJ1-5,TGTGCCAGCAGCTTCTTCAGGGGCGATCAGCCCCAGCATTTT,CASSFFRGDQPQHF
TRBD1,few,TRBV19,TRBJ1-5,TGTGCCAGTACCACGACAGGGATTAATCAGCCCCAGCATTTT,CASTTTGINQPQHF
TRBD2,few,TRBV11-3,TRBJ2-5,TGTGCCAGCAGCTTAGGGAGGGGACTAGCGGAGCTACAAGAGACCCAGTACTTC,CASSLGRGLAELQETQYF
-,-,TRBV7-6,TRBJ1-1,TGTGCCAGCAGCTCTCTACAAGGACAGTACGCAATGAACACTGAAGCTTTCTTT,CASSSLQGQYAMNTEAFF
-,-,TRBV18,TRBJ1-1,TGTGCCAGCTCCCCTGAGGGGGAGAAAGCTTTCTTT,CASSPEGEKAFF
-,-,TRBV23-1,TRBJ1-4,TGCGCCAGCAGTCAATCGGGGGGGGCAACTAATGAAAAACTGTTTTTT,CASSQSGGATNEKLFF
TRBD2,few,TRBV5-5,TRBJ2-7,TGTGCCAGCAGCGGGCTAGCGGGAGGGAAGTACGAGCAGTACTTC,CASSGLAGGKYEQYF
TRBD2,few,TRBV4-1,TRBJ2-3,TGCGCCAGCAGCCGGACGGGGGGAGAGAACACAGATACGCAGTATTTT,CASSRTGGENTDTQYF
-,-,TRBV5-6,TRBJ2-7,TGTGCCAGCAGCTTGGCTGCGGGAACGGAGCAGTACTTC,CASSLAAGTEQYF
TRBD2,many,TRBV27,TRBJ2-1,TGTGCCAGCAGTTTAGGACTAGAAGGCGATGAGCAGTTCTTC,CASSLGLEGDEQFF
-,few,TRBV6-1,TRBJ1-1,TGTGCCAGCAGTGAAGCCCTAGGAGGGAACACTGAAGCTTTCTTT,CASSEALGGNTEAFF
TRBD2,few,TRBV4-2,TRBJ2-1,TGTGCCAGCAGCGAAAGCGGGAGCTCCTACAATGAGCAGTTCTTC,CASSESGSSYNEQFF